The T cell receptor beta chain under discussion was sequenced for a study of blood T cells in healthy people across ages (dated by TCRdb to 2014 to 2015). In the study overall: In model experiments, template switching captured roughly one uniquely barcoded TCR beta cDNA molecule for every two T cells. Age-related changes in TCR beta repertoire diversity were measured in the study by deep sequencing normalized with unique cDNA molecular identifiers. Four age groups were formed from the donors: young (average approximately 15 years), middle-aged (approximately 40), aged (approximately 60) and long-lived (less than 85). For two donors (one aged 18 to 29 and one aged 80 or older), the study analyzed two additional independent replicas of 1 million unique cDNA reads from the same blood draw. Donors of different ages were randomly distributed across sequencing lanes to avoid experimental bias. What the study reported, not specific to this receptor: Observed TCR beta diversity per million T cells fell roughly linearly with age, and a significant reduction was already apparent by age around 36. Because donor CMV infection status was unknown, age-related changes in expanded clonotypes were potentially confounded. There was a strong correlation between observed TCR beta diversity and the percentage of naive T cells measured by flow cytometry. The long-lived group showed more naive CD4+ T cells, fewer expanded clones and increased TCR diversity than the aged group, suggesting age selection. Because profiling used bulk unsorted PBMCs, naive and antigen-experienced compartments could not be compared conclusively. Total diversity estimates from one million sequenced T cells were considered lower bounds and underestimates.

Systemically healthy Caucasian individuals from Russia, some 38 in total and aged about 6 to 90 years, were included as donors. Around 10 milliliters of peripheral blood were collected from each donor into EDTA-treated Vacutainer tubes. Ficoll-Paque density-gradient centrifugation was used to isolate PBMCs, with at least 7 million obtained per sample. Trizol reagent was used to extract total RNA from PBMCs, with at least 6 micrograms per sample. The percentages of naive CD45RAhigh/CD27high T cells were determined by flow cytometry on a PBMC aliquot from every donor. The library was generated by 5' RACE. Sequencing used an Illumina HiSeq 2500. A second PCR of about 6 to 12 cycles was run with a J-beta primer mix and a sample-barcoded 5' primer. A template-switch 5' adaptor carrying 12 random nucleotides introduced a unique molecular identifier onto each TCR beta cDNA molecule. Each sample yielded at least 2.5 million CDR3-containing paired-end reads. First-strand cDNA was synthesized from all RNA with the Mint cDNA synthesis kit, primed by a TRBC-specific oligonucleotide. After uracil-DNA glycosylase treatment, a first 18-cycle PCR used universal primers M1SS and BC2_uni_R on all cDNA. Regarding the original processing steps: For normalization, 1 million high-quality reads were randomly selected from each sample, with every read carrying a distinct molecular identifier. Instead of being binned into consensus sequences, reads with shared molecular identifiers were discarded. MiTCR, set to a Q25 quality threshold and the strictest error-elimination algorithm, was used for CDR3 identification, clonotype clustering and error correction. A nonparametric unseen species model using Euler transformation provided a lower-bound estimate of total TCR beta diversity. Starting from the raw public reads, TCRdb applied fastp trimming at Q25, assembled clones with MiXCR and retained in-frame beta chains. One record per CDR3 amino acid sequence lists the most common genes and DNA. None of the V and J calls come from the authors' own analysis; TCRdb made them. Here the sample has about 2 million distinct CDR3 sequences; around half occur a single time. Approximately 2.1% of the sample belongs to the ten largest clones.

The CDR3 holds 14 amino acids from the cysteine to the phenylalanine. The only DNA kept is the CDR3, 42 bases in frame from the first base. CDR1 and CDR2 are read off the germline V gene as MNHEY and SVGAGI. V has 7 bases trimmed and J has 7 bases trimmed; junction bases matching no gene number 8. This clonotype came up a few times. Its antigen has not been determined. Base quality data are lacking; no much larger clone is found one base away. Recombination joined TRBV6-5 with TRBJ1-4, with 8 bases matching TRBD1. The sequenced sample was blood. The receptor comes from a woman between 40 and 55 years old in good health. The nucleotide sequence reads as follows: TGTGCCAGCAAAAAGACGGACAGGGCTGAAAAACTGTTTTTT. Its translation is CASKKTDRAEKLFF.